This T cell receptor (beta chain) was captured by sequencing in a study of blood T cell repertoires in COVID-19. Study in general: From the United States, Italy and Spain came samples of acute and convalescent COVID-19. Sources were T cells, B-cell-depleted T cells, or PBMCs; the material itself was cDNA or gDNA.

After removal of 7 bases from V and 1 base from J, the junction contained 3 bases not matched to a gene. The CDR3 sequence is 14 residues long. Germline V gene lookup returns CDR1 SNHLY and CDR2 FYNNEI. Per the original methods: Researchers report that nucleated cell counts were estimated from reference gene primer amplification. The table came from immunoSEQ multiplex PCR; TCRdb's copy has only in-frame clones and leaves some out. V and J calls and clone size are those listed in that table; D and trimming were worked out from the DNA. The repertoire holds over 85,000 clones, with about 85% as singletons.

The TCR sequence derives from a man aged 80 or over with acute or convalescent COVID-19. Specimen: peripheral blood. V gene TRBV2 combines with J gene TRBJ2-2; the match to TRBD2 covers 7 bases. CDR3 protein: CASTRGENTGELFF. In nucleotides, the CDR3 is TGTGCCAGCACACGGGGGGAGAACACCGGGGAGCTGTTTTTT.